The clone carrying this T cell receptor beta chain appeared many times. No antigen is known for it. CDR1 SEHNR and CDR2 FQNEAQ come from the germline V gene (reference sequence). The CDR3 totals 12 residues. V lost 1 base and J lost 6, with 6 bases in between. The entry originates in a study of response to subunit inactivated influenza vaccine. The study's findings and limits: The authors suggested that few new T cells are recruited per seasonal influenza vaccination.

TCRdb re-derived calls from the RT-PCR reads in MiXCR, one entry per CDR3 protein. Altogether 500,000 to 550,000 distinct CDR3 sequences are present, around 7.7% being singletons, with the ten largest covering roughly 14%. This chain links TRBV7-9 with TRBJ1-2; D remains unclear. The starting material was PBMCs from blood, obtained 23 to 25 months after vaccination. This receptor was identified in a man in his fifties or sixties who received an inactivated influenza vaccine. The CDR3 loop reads CASSLERNGYTF. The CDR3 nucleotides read TGTGCCAGCAGCTTAGAGCGGAATGGCTACACCTTC.